These 28 T cell receptor beta chains originate from one sample sequenced in a study of human T cells and chemical hapten exposure. Specified time point: patch test 2, 6 weeks after DPC sensitization. Treatment given: therapeutic diphenylcyclopropenone sensitization with weekly scalp DPC. TCRdb recomputed calls from the RACE reads with MiXCR, one row per CDR3 protein. This table has over 70,000 distinct CDR3 sequences, approximately 9% appearing once. The sample consisted of whole blood, taken in connection with sensitization to the hapten diphenylcyclopropenone (DPC). These TCRs come from a woman in her forties or fifties with alopecia areata. Some clones in this sample may be carry-over from other donors' samples.

This clonotype has at least ten counts. This chain links TRBV6-1 with TRBJ1-5; 8 bases line up with TRBD1. V was pared by 2 bases and J by 4 bases, with 1 base of the junction left unmatched. Germline V gives CDR1 MNHNS, CDR2 SASEGT. The CDR3 has 14 residues. CDR3 DNA: TGTGCCAGCAGTGAACAGGGGGCGAATCAGCCCCAGCATTTT. It is translated as CASSEQGANQPQHF.

The chain recombines TRBV4-2 with TRBJ2-2; 7 nucleotides match TRBD2. The CDR3 runs to 15 residues. The ends lost 4 bases at V and 3 bases at J; junction bases unmatched: 5. In germline, CDR1 is LGHNA, CDR2 YNFKEQ. In nucleotides, the CDR3 is TGTGCCAGCAGCCCACGGGACTACGACACCGGGGAGCTGTTTTTT. This translates into CASSPRDYDTGELFF.

This clonotype turned up a few times. The CDR3 DNA reads TGTGCCAGCAGTTATTTATCCGGGACTACCCACGGTGAGCAGTTCTTC. The encoded protein is CASSYLSGTTHGEQFF. The chain has TRBV6-2 or TRBV6-3 and TRBJ2-1; 7 bases fit TRBD2. Per germline, CDR1 MNHEY and CDR2 SVGEGT. This CDR3 contains 16 residues. Germline trimming cut 3 bases from V and 9 bases from J; bases unmatched to any gene: 14.

This clonotype was seen only a few times. The chain recombines TRBV6-2 or TRBV6-3 with TRBJ2-7, with D perhaps matching TRBD2 (5 bases). The CDR3 consists of 15 residues. V gave up 3 bases and J gave up 3 bases, with 15 bases separating them. Germline V gene data show CDR1 as MNHEY and CDR2 as SVGEGT. The DNA for the CDR3 is TGTGCCAGCAGTTATCCCGGACTCCGAATCTACGAGCAGTACTTC. Protein: CASSYPGLRIYEQYF.

This clonotype was detected only a few times. V and J are TRBV6-2 or TRBV6-3 and TRBJ2-3, with D perhaps TRBD1 (6 bases). The CDR3 runs to 14 residues. The germline V gene has CDR1 MNHEY and CDR2 SVGEGT. The V end lost 7 bases, the J end lost 3 bases, and 14 bases lay between the germline ends. The CDR3 bases are TGTGCCAGCATCCACCGGGACATAACAGATACGCAGTATTTT. This translates into CASIHRDITDTQYF.

On this clonotype: A read error may produce the germline difference seen at one junction end. The chain links TRBV9 to TRBJ1-3; TRBD1 might be the D (5 bases). The germline CDR1 and CDR2 sequences are SGDLS and YYNGEE. This CDR3 spans 15 amino acids. The CDR3 DNA reads TGTGCCAGCAGCGGTGGGGGGAATTCTGAAAACACCATATATTTT. It codes for CASSGGGNSENTIYF.

This chain connects TRBV28 to TRBJ2-3, with 8 bases aligning to TRBD1. V shed 2 bases, J shed 2 bases, and the junction held 6 bases outside the gene matches. The germline gives CDR1 MDHEN, CDR2 SYDVKM. The CDR3 covers 16 residues. DNA of the CDR3: TGTGCCAGCAGTTTAAGGACAGGGTTTCTCACAGATACGCAGTATTTT. As protein: CASSLRTGFLTDTQYF.

Only a few counts were recorded for this clonotype. J is TRBJ2-2 and V is TRBV20-1; D gene uncertain. CDR1 and CDR2 (germline): DFQATT, SNEGSKA (reference sequence). The CDR3 length is 14 residues. Trimming removed 1 base from V and 5 bases from J, with 11 bases in between. The CDR3 region has the DNA TGCAGTGCTAGAGTATCGATTGGTACCGGGGAGCTGTTTTTT. It encodes CSARVSIGTGELFF.

The CDR3 coding sequence is TGTGCCAGCAGCTCCTTCGGGGGGGATACGCAGTATTTT. This gives the protein CASSSFGGDTQYF. The genes are TRBV7-3 and TRBJ2-3; 7 bases align to TRBD2. J gave up 6 bases and V 4 bases, and 4 bases lay outside the gene matches. CDR3 size: 13 residues. The germline V gene encodes CDR1 SGHTA and CDR2 FQGTGA.

This rearrangement joins TRBV5-1 to TRBJ1-2, with D tentatively TRBD1 (5 bases). The CDR3 runs 15 residues. The germline CDR1 and CDR2 sequences are SGHRS and YFSETQ. Trimming removed 4 bases from V and 5 bases from J, with 18 bases in between. The DNA of the CDR3 is TGCGCCAGCAGCCCCGCGGGGGACCTTCATTATGGCTACACCTTC. Protein product: CASSPAGDLHYGYTF.

The CDR3 coding sequence is TGTGCCACCAGCAGACGGTCCGGGACAGGGGTTACACCCCTCCACTTT. It is translated as CATSRRSGTGVTPLHF. V is TRBV15 and J is TRBJ1-6, with TRBD1 matching over 10 bases. The CDR3 sequence is 16 residues long. Trimming cost V 2 bases and J 11 bases; bases outside gene matches: 9. Germline values: CDR1 LNHNV, CDR2 YYDKDF (reference sequence).

This clonotype is a singleton in its sample. The V and J genes are TRBV6-5 and TRBJ1-3, with a weak D call TRBD1 (6 bases). CDR3 length: 14 amino acids. V was clipped by 9 bases and J by 3 bases, with 15 bases between them. Germline-derived CDR1 and CDR2 are MNHEY and SVGAGI. The CDR3 DNA reads TGTGCCAGTCATGCCGGGACATGTGGAAACACCATATATTTT. Translated, it gives CASHAGTCGNTIYF.

This clonotype has only a few counts. The chain has TRBV11-2 and TRBJ1-1; unclear D gene. Germline CDR1 is SGHAT and CDR2 is FQNNGV. Trimming took 5 bases from V and 0 from J, leaving 16 bases between them. This CDR3 contains 16 residues. In nucleotides, the CDR3 is TGTGCCAGCAGCCGACCGGGGTCCATCATGAACACTGAAGCTTTCTTT. It specifies CASSRPGSIMNTEAFF.

This clonotype came up many times. The chain joins TRBV5-6 to TRBJ1-3; no definite D call. Germline values: CDR1 SGHDT, CDR2 YYEEEE. The CDR3 is made up of 14 amino acids. The V end lost 0 bases, the J end lost 0 bases, and 4 bases lay between the germline ends. CDR3 sequence reads: CASSLDYSGNTIYF. In DNA form, the CDR3 reads TGTGCCAGCAGCTTGGATTACTCTGGAAACACCATATATTTT.

This clonotype was seen only a few times. The chain employs TRBV19 and TRBJ1-6; D ambiguous. Germline CDR1 is LNHDA and CDR2 is SQIVND (reference sequence). The V and J ends lost 5 bases and 6 bases respectively, with 5 bases between them. This CDR3 has 12 amino acids. The CDR3 here is CASSGSNSPLHF. DNA of the CDR3: TGTGCCAGTAGTGGCAGTAATTCACCCCTCCACTTT.

There are many counts of this clonotype. This chain connects TRBV6-5 to TRBJ1-6; 12 positions match TRBD1. CDR3 length equals 15 residues. Looked up from germline, CDR1 is MNHEY and CDR2 is SVGAGI. V was clipped by 6 bases and J by 9 bases; unmatched bases: 6. CDR3 sequence reads: CASRYGTGGASPLHF. CDR3 bases: TGTGCCAGCAGATACGGGACAGGGGGCGCTTCACCCCTCCACTTT.

The chain joins TRBV2 to TRBJ1-3, with TRBD1 matching over 10 bases. Germline V gene data show CDR1 as SNHLY and CDR2 as FYNNEI. V shed 5 bases and J 3 bases; nucleotides not matched to a gene: 7. CDR3 length: 16 amino acids. CDR3 amino acids: CASSFRTGGSGNTIYF. The DNA for the CDR3 is TGTGCCAGCAGTTTTCGGACAGGGGGGAGTGGAAACACCATATATTTT.

This clonotype was counted many times. This chain joins TRBV29-1 and TRBJ1-2; possibly TRBD1 for D (6 bases). The germline V and J ends were trimmed by 4 bases and 5 bases, with 8 bases remaining between them. The CDR3 spans 11 residues. Germline CDR1 is SQVTM and CDR2 is ANQGSEA. CDR3 sequence (DNA): TGCAGCGTTGCAGGGGTTTATGGCTACACCTTC. The encoded protein is CSVAGVYGYTF. Using reference TRBV29-1 and TRBJ1-2 for the parts outside the CDR3, the full variable domain is SAVISQKPSRDICQRGTSLTIQCQVDSQVTMMFWYRQQPGQSLTLIATANQGSEATYESGFVIDKFPISRPNLTFSTLTVSNMSPEDSSIYLCSVAGVYGYTFGSGTRLTVV.

This clonotype was observed a handful of times. The chain is built from TRBV7-9 and TRBJ2-4; no reliable D call. Trimming removed 1 base from V and 7 bases from J, with 17 bases in between. CDR3 size: 16 residues. The V gene's germline CDR1 is SEHNR and CDR2 FQNEAQ (reference sequence). CDR3 in DNA: TGTGCCAGCAGCTTAGTGTCCTTCGATACTAAGAACATTCAGTACTTC. Translation gives CASSLVSFDTKNIQYF.

This clonotype was seen many times. V and J are TRBV29-1 and TRBJ2-3, with a possible D match to TRBD1 (5 bases). Germline loops: CDR1 SQVTM, CDR2 ANQGSEA. V dropped 3 bases and J dropped 0 bases, with 10 bases sitting between them. The CDR3 loop spans 14 amino acids. Written as DNA, the CDR3 is TGCAGCGTTGAGGGGCTTTCTAGCACAGATACGCAGTATTTT. Its protein is CSVEGLSSTDTQYF.

This clonotype showed up many times. V is TRBV27 and J is TRBJ1-1; D call uncertain. In germline, CDR1 is MNHEY, CDR2 SMNVEV (reference sequence). The ends were cut back, 0 bases at V and 5 bases at J, with 7 bases in the middle. CDR3 size: 13 residues. CDR3 sequence: CASSLSRSTEAFF. CDR3 DNA sequence: TGTGCCAGCAGTTTATCGCGGTCGACTGAAGCTTTCTTT.

Many counts were recorded for this clonotype. The V call is TRBV28, the J call TRBJ1-4; D is unclear. Trimming cost V 8 bases and J 2 bases, with 15 bases left between them. The CDR3 loop spans 15 amino acids. Germline CDR1 reads MDHEN; CDR2 reads SYDVKM. CDR3 nucleotide sequence: TGTGCCAGCGCACCCCCAAGCGGGACTAATGAAAAACTGTTTTTT. As protein: CASAPPSGTNEKLFF. Combining the CDR3 with reference TRBV28 and TRBJ1-4 gives the whole variable domain DVKVTQSSRYLVKRTGEKVFLECVQDMDHENMFWYRQDPGLGLRLIYFSYDVKMKEKGDIPEGYSVSREKKERFSLILESASTNQTSMYLCASAPPSGTNEKLFFGSGTQLSVL.

This clonotype was detected ten times or more. The chain couples TRBV20-1 to TRBJ1-1; D call uncertain. The V gene's germline CDR1 is DFQATT and CDR2 SNEGSKA (reference sequence). The CDR3 is 11 residues long. Between the trimmed V and J ends, which lost 3 bases and 7 bases, there was a span of 9 bases. The CDR3 here is CSASNGGEAFF. The CDR3 region has the DNA TGCAGTGCTAGTAATGGCGGTGAAGCTTTCTTT.

This chain connects TRBV6-5 to TRBJ1-4; TRBD1 agrees at 7 bases. The CDR3 has 18 residues. V was pared by 5 bases and J by 4 bases, with 16 bases of the junction left unmatched. CDR1 and CDR2 from the germline V gene are MNHEY and SVGAGI. CDR3 DNA sequence: TGTGCCAGCAGTCCCGGGACAGCTCAGCCTCGTCTTAATGAAAAACTGTTTTTT. Translated, it gives CASSPGTAQPRLNEKLFF.

In this sample, this clonotype turned up a few times. V usage is TRBV7-2 and J usage is TRBJ1-1; no definite D call. Germline CDR1 and CDR2: SGHTA and FQGNSA. The CDR3 length is 20 residues. Trimming shortened V by 2 bases and J by 0 bases, and 25 bases separated the two germline ends. CDR3 loop: CASSLFSRSVVRSMNTEAFF. The DNA of the CDR3 is TGTGCCAGCAGCTTATTCTCCCGATCCGTAGTCCGATCGATGAACACTGAAGCTTTCTTT.

This chain joins TRBV12-3 or TRBV12-4 and TRBJ2-1, with a tentative D call TRBD1 (5 bases). Trimming took 6 bases from V and 10 from J, leaving 19 bases between them. There are 14 residues in the CDR3. The CDR3 DNA is TGTGCCAGCAGCCCACCCGGCTCCTACAGGGAGCAGTTCTTC. Translated, it gives CASSPPGSYREQFF.

At least ten counts were recorded for this clonotype. V gene TRBV5-1 combines with J gene TRBJ1-1; TRBD1 might be the D (6 bases). V lost 0 bases to trimming and J lost 11 bases, with 11 bases between them. This CDR3 has 12 residues. Looked up from germline, CDR1 is SGHRS and CDR2 is YFSETQ. CDR3 nucleotides: TGCGCCAGCAGCTTGGTTCAGGGGCTCGCTTTCTTT. Amino acid sequence: CASSLVQGLAFF.

This clonotype was counted ten times or more. CDR3 residues: CSVVGGPLEAFF. As DNA, the CDR3 is TGCAGCGTTGTGGGGGGGCCCCTTGAAGCTTTCTTT. The V gene is TRBV29-1, the J gene TRBJ1-1, with D possibly matching TRBD1 (6 bases). The germline V and J ends were trimmed by 4 bases and 7 bases, with 13 bases remaining between them. The germline V gene has CDR1 SQVTM and CDR2 ANQGSEA. CDR3 size: 12 residues.